These 5 T cell receptor beta chains originate from one sample sequenced in a study of T cell responses to AZD1222 COVID-19 vaccine. Profiled with immunoSEQ multiplex PCR; TCRdb holds only in-frame clones, not every one. The sample yields about 140,000 clones, roughly 92% seen once. This specimen was peripheral blood, taken on day 0 of AZD1222 vaccination. The source of these receptors is an adult in good health.

The V and J genes are TRBV2 and TRBJ2-3; D remains ambiguous. Germline CDR1 and CDR2: SNHLY and FYNNEI. V dropped 8 bases and J dropped 4 bases, with 1 base sitting between them. The CDR3 spans 9 residues. The CDR3 is CASPDTQYF. The CDR3 bases are TGTGCCAGCCCAGATACGCAGTATTTT.

The gene calls are TRBV6-4 and TRBJ1-6; TRBD1 might be the D (6 bases). Trimming cost V 4 bases and J 10 bases, with 11 bases left between them. The CDR3 totals 13 residues. Germline CDR1 reads MRHNA; CDR2 reads SNTAGT. The CDR3 is CASSVRGGSPLHF. The CDR3 DNA reads as TGTGCCAGCAGTGTCAGGGGTGGCTCACCCCTCCACTTT.

V is TRBV7-2 and J is TRBJ1-3; D uncertain. This CDR3 is built from 15 residues. CDR1 is SGHTA, CDR2 FQGNSA, per germline. V was trimmed by 2 bases and J by 0 bases, leaving 8 bases between them. CDR3 nucleotides: TGTGCCAGCAGCTTAATCGGGAACTCTGGAAACACCATATATTTT. Protein product: CASSLIGNSGNTIYF.

The chain has TRBV10-3 and TRBJ2-3, with 9 bases identical to TRBD2. From germline, CDR1 is ENHRY and CDR2 SYGVKD. Trimming took 2 bases from V and 2 from J; bases not matched to a gene: 5. CDR3 size: 16 residues. The CDR3 reads CAISEGLAGNTDTQYF. The CDR3 region has the DNA TGTGCCATCAGTGAGGGGCTAGCGGGAAACACAGATACGCAGTATTTT.

This rearrangement joins TRBV6-1 to TRBJ2-2; a weak D match, TRBD2 (5 bases). Trimming shortened V by 2 bases and J by 7 bases, and 8 bases separated the two germline ends. The CDR3 consists of 13 residues. From germline, CDR1 is MNHNS and CDR2 SASEGT. The CDR3 sequence: CASSESGVGELFF. Written as DNA, the CDR3 is TGTGCCAGCAGTGAAAGCGGTGTCGGGGAGCTGTTTTTT.